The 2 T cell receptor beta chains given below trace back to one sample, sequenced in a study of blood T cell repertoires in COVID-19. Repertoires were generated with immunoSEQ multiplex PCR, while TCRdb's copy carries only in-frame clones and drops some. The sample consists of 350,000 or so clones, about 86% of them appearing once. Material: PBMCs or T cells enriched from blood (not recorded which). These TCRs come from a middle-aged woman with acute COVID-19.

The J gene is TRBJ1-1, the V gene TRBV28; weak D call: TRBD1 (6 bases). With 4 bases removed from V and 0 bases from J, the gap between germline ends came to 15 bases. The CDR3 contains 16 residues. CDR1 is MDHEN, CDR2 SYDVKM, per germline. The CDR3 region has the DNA TGTGCCAGCAGTTCGGGGGGGCCCTGGATGAACACTGAAGCTTTCTTT. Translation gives CASSSGGPWMNTEAFF.

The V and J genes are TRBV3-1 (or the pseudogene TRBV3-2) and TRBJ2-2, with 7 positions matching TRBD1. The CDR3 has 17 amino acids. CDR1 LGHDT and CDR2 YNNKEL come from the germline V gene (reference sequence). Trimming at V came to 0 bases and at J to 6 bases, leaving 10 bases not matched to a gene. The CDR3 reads CASSQDSRGRAAGELFF. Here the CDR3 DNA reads TGTGCCAGCAGCCAAGATAGTAGGGGGCGAGCGGCCGGGGAGCTGTTTTTT.